This T cell receptor (beta chain) was recorded in a study of shared clonotypes between healthy human individuals (dated by TCRdb to the early 2020s). Concerning the study at large: The cohort included three men and a couple of women between 18 and 49 years of age. To increase sequencing depth and limit assay-specific biases, TCR repertoire library preparation and sequencing were carried out by different laboratories using diverse techniques. Blood TCR repertoires of about five healthy adults were deeply sequenced to estimate repertoire size and the extent of clonotype sharing between individuals. Per donor, leukapheresis produced somewhere between about 0.9 and 9.5 billion PBMCs. Summary of the overall study and its limitations: Sampling was restricted to blood, and TCR repertoires in tissue are likely to differ from TCR repertoires in blood. Because the study included only a small number of donors, the genetic and exposure-history diversity represented was limited. Based on pairwise subsampling, the degree of clonotype sharing among donors was expected to be affected by sequencing depth.

Healthy HIV-negative adults with no recently reported acute infections or vaccinations were included as donors. Only Caucasian adults living in Nashville, Tennessee, USA were represented among the donors. For unsorted samples, roughly 81 million PBMCs were counted and genomic DNA was extracted with the QIAamp DNA Blood Mini kit. Blood was collected by leukapheresis, and PBMCs were isolated by Ficoll-Histopaque density gradient centrifugation and then cryopreserved in liquid nitrogen vapor phase. The germline V gene specifies SGHTA as CDR1 and FQGNSA as CDR2. Measured from the cysteine to the phenylalanine, the CDR3 is 13 residues long. Just the 39-base CDR3 DNA is kept, in frame starting at base 1. V loses 4 bases at its end and J loses 6 bases; junction bases beyond the gene matches: 3. Regarding this clone: Its antigen is unknown. No per-base quality is available; no much larger clone lies one base away.

TCR CDR3 regions were amplified from genomic DNA by multiplex PCR using the deep immunoSEQ assay. For each cell subset, the extracted genomic DNA was distributed evenly across all wells of several immunoSEQ 96-well plates, and each plate served as one replicate. Each replicate PCR for unsorted PBMC received roughly 0.3 ug genomic DNA, equal to around 30,000 T cell genomes. Unsorted PBMC genomic DNA was sequenced across ten immunoSEQ deep assay plates. Purified libraries were measured with a Qubit 3.0 fluorometer, size-checked on a Bioanalyzer 2100, and measured again with the KAPA Library Quantification kit. Every immunoSEQ 96-well plate was sequenced on a dedicated single-read 150-cycle Illumina NextSeq 550 flow cell. Per the original workflow: Because the immunoSEQ output included only junctional sequences and no quality scores, the filtering could not be the same as the filtering used for full-length reads. Sequences were annotated with PyIR, a Python wrapper for IgBLAST v1.9, using IMGT germline references to assign V/J genes and CDR3. Reads with weak V/J assignments (E-value above 1e-6), missing CDR3, stop codons, out-of-frame junctions, or ambiguous translated residues were removed. V3J clonotypes were defined as sequences sharing an identical inferred V gene, J gene, and CDR3 amino acid sequence. The percentage overlap between two repertoires was calculated by dividing the number of shared unique clonotypes by the size of the smaller repertoire. RTK rarefaction, the Chao1 estimator, and Recon v2.1 estimates of unobserved clonotypes were used to assess repertoire richness. This immuneACCESS table, as held by TCRdb, lists in-frame sequences with V and J called but not all clones. Of the missing ones, under half trace to an unresolved V gene in checked studies; the others have no known cause. From that table come the V and J calls and clone size; the DNA was used to work out D and trimming. The sample records fewer than 500,000 clones, about 80% of which are singletons. Approximately 12% of the sample is held by the ten biggest clonotypes.

The chain is encoded by TRBV7-2 joined to TRBJ2-4; 7 bases in the junction line up with TRBD1. Source material: PBMCs. The sequence was collected from a woman between 40 and 50 years old in good health. Some clones in this sample may be carry-over from other donors' samples. The nucleotide sequence reads TGTGCCAGCAGCTCTAGACAGGGAAACATTCAGTACTTC. It translates as CASSSRQGNIQYF.